A selection of T cell receptor beta chains follows, all from one sample in a study of cytomegalovirus exposure and HLA in healthy donors. Only in-frame clones appear in the TCRdb table, and some are missing; sequencing was by immunoSEQ multiplex PCR. The data show about 190,000 clones, roughly 80% seen once. The sequencing input was PBMCs. The source of these receptors is a man in his fifties or sixties in good health and CMV-seronegative. Each CDR3 is given with its conserved first and last residue. D genes are given only for firm matches. Where a row states a size, it is once, few, many or the class of an expanded clone; other rows omit it.

v_call: TRBV5-8; cdr3_length: 15; j_call: TRBJ2-2; d_call: TRBD1; clone_size: NA; cdr3_nt: TGTGCCAGCAAAAGACAGGGTAAAGAGTACGGGGAGCTGTTTTTT; cdr3_aa: CASKRQGKEYGELFF
v_call: TRBV6-5; cdr3_length: 14; j_call: TRBJ1-6; d_call: NA; clone_size: NA; cdr3_nt: TGTGCCAACAGTTACTCAGGGGCGGATTCACCCCTCCACTTT; cdr3_aa: CANSYSGADSPLHF
v_call: TRBV7-9; cdr3_length: 13; j_call: TRBJ1-2; d_call: TRBD1; clone_size: NA; cdr3_nt: TGTGCCAGCAGCCGATTGGACAGGGATGGCTACACCTTC; cdr3_aa: CASSRLDRDGYTF
v_call: TRBV7-7; cdr3_length: 17; j_call: TRBJ2-2; d_call: TRBD2; clone_size: NA; cdr3_nt: TGTGCTAGCAGCCCTCTAGCGGGCGTCCCGAACACCGGGGAGCTGTTTTTT; cdr3_aa: CASSPLAGVPNTGELFF
v_call: TRBV27; cdr3_length: 11; j_call: TRBJ2-7; d_call: NA; clone_size: NA; cdr3_nt: TGTGCCAGCAAACAGAACTACGAGCAGTACTTC; cdr3_aa: CASKQNYEQYF
v_call: TRBV9; cdr3_length: 12; j_call: TRBJ1-1; d_call: NA; clone_size: NA; cdr3_nt: TGTGCCAGCAGCGTAGGGGAGACTGAAGCTTTCTTT; cdr3_aa: CASSVGETEAFF
v_call: TRBV4-3; cdr3_length: 16; j_call: TRBJ2-2; d_call: NA; clone_size: NA; cdr3_nt: TGCGCCAGCAGCCTTGGGACATTCCGATTCACCGGGGAGCTGTTTTTT; cdr3_aa: CASSLGTFRFTGELFF
v_call: TRBV19; cdr3_length: 14; j_call: TRBJ1-5; d_call: NA; clone_size: NA; cdr3_nt: TGTGCCAGTAGTATGGCCCCTAGGGGACAGCCCCAGCATTTT; cdr3_aa: CASSMAPRGQPQHF
v_call: TRBV6-5; cdr3_length: 15; j_call: TRBJ1-6; d_call: NA; clone_size: NA; cdr3_nt: TGTGCCAGCAGTTACTCGATGGGCACAGATTCACCCCTCCACTTT; cdr3_aa: CASSYSMGTDSPLHF
v_call: TRBV5-5; cdr3_length: 12; j_call: TRBJ2-5; d_call: NA; clone_size: NA; cdr3_nt: TGTGCCAGCAGCTGGTCAGGGGAGACCCAGTACTTC; cdr3_aa: CASSWSGETQYF
v_call: TRBV19; cdr3_length: 13; j_call: TRBJ1-2; d_call: NA; clone_size: few; cdr3_nt: TGTGCCAGTAGTACCAGTACTAACTATGGCTACACCTTC; cdr3_aa: CASSTSTNYGYTF
v_call: TRBV6-5; cdr3_length: 11; j_call: TRBJ1-1; d_call: NA; clone_size: NA; cdr3_nt: TGTGCCAGCAGCTCGAACACTGAAGCTTTCTTT; cdr3_aa: CASSSNTEAFF
v_call: TRBV6-5; cdr3_length: 16; j_call: TRBJ1-1; d_call: NA; clone_size: NA; cdr3_nt: TGTGCCAGCAGTTACTCGTATTCAGGGTTGAACACTGAAGCTTTCTTT; cdr3_aa: CASSYSYSGLNTEAFF
v_call: TRBV6-5; cdr3_length: 14; j_call: TRBJ1-5; d_call: NA; clone_size: few; cdr3_nt: TGTGCCAGCAGTTACTCTGGGGGGAAGCAGCCCCAGCATTTT; cdr3_aa: CASSYSGGKQPQHF
v_call: TRBV18; cdr3_length: 13; j_call: TRBJ2-7; d_call: NA; clone_size: NA; cdr3_nt: TGTGCCAGCTCACCGGGAGAAATACGGGAGCAGTACTTC; cdr3_aa: CASSPGEIREQYF
v_call: TRBV30; cdr3_length: 14; j_call: TRBJ1-2; d_call: TRBD1; clone_size: NA; cdr3_nt: TGTGCCTGGAGTGGGGACAGGGAGGTAGAGGGCTACACCTTC; cdr3_aa: CAWSGDREVEGYTF
v_call: TRBV20-1; cdr3_length: 11; j_call: TRBJ2-7; d_call: NA; clone_size: NA; cdr3_nt: TGCAGTGCCCGGGATTTCTACGAGCAGTACTTC; cdr3_aa: CSARDFYEQYF
v_call: TRBV5-1; cdr3_length: 15; j_call: TRBJ2-7; d_call: TRBD2; clone_size: NA; cdr3_nt: TGCGCCAGCAGCTTAGAGCGGGGGGGCCGCTACGAGCAGTACTTC; cdr3_aa: CASSLERGGRYEQYF
v_call: TRBV10-3; cdr3_length: 14; j_call: TRBJ2-3; d_call: NA; clone_size: once; cdr3_nt: TGTGCCATCAGTGATTCTAGCTTTCAAGATACGCAGTATTTT; cdr3_aa: CAISDSSFQDTQYF
v_call: TRBV4-3; cdr3_length: 18; j_call: TRBJ2-7; d_call: NA; clone_size: NA; cdr3_nt: TGCGCCAGCAGCCAAGATCGTCCGTCAGGGATTTACTCCTACGAGCAGTACTTC; cdr3_aa: CASSQDRPSGIYSYEQYF
v_call: TRBV5-4; cdr3_length: 15; j_call: TRBJ1-1; d_call: TRBD1; clone_size: few; cdr3_nt: TGTGCCAGCAGCCCGGCCGGGACAGGGGGTACTGAAGCTTTCTTT; cdr3_aa: CASSPAGTGGTEAFF
v_call: TRBV5-1; cdr3_length: 16; j_call: TRBJ2-1; d_call: NA; clone_size: once; cdr3_nt: TGCGCCAGCAGCTTGGGGGCGCAGGCCTCCTACAATGAGCAGTTCTTC; cdr3_aa: CASSLGAQASYNEQFF
v_call: TRBV5-1; cdr3_length: 14; j_call: TRBJ2-3; d_call: TRBD2; clone_size: NA; cdr3_nt: TGCGCCAGCAACCGGGGGGAGGCCACAGATACGCAGTATTTT; cdr3_aa: CASNRGEATDTQYF
v_call: TRBV5-1; cdr3_length: 13; j_call: TRBJ1-2; d_call: NA; clone_size: NA; cdr3_nt: TGCGCCAGCAGCCCTGGACAGATCTATGGCTACACCTTC; cdr3_aa: CASSPGQIYGYTF
v_call: TRBV27; cdr3_length: 15; j_call: TRBJ1-4; d_call: TRBD1; clone_size: few; cdr3_nt: TGTGCCAGCAGTCGCGACAGGGCAACTAATGAAAAACTGTTTTTT; cdr3_aa: CASSRDRATNEKLFF
v_call: TRBV15; cdr3_length: 14; j_call: TRBJ2-7; d_call: TRBD2; clone_size: NA; cdr3_nt: TGTGCCACCAGCGCCCAGGGACTAGACTACGAGCAGTACTTC; cdr3_aa: CATSAQGLDYEQYF
v_call: TRBV7-6; cdr3_length: 17; j_call: TRBJ2-2; d_call: TRBD1; clone_size: once; cdr3_nt: TGTGCCAGCAGCTTAGAGATCGGACAGGGGGTAAACGGGGAGCTGTTTTTT; cdr3_aa: CASSLEIGQGVNGELFF
v_call: TRBV7-3; cdr3_length: 15; j_call: TRBJ2-6; d_call: NA; clone_size: few; cdr3_nt: TGTGCCAGCAGCCGCACAGGGCTCGGGGCCAACGTCCTGACTTTC; cdr3_aa: CASSRTGLGANVLTF
v_call: TRBV19; cdr3_length: 16; j_call: TRBJ1-2; d_call: TRBD1; clone_size: NA; cdr3_nt: TGTGCCAGTAGTATAGATGTCGGGACAGGGGCCTATGGCTACACCTTC; cdr3_aa: CASSIDVGTGAYGYTF
v_call: TRBV11-2; cdr3_length: 14; j_call: TRBJ1-1; d_call: NA; clone_size: NA; cdr3_nt: TGTGCCAGCAGCTTAGAGGGCAGAAACACTGAAGCTTTCTTT; cdr3_aa: CASSLEGRNTEAFF
v_call: TRBV9; cdr3_length: 16; j_call: TRBJ2-2; d_call: TRBD2; clone_size: once; cdr3_nt: TGTGCCAGCAGCGTTGGTAGCGGGCACAACACCGGGGAGCTGTTTTTT; cdr3_aa: CASSVGSGHNTGELFF
v_call: TRBV6-5; cdr3_length: 13; j_call: TRBJ1-5; d_call: NA; clone_size: NA; cdr3_nt: TGTGCCAGTACCCTAGGAGGTAATCAGCCCCAGCATTTT; cdr3_aa: CASTLGGNQPQHF
v_call: TRBV5-6; cdr3_length: 14; j_call: TRBJ1-1; d_call: NA; clone_size: NA; cdr3_nt: TGTGCCAGCAGCTTGCAGGGGACGAACACTGAAGCTTTCTTT; cdr3_aa: CASSLQGTNTEAFF
v_call: TRBV7-2; cdr3_length: 14; j_call: TRBJ2-7; d_call: TRBD2; clone_size: once; cdr3_nt: TGTGCCAGCAGCTTAGCGCAGAGCGGGGGGGAGCAGTACTTC; cdr3_aa: CASSLAQSGGEQYF
v_call: TRBV30; cdr3_length: 15; j_call: TRBJ2-3; d_call: TRBD1; clone_size: NA; cdr3_nt: TGTGCCTGGAGTCCCGGGACAGGAGGCACAGATACGCAGTATTTT; cdr3_aa: CAWSPGTGGTDTQYF
v_call: TRBV7-3; cdr3_length: 15; j_call: TRBJ1-6; d_call: NA; clone_size: NA; cdr3_nt: TGTGCCAGCAGCTTAAGCCCAGGGGTCGAGTCACCCCTCCACTTT; cdr3_aa: CASSLSPGVESPLHF
v_call: TRBV4-1; cdr3_length: 15; j_call: TRBJ2-2; d_call: NA; clone_size: NA; cdr3_nt: TGCGCCAGCAGCCAAGACCGACTGAACACCGGGGAGCTGTTTTTT; cdr3_aa: CASSQDRLNTGELFF
v_call: TRBV4-1; cdr3_length: 15; j_call: TRBJ1-4; d_call: TRBD1; clone_size: NA; cdr3_nt: TGCGCCAGCAGCCAGACAGGGGGCCTTCTAGGAAAACTGTTTTTT; cdr3_aa: CASSQTGGLLGKLFF
v_call: TRBV7-6; cdr3_length: 13; j_call: TRBJ2-5; d_call: NA; clone_size: NA; cdr3_nt: TGTGCCAGCAGCTCAGACGGGAGTTGGGAGCAGTACTTC; cdr3_aa: CASSSDGSWEQYF
v_call: TRBV5-1; cdr3_length: 15; j_call: TRBJ2-7; d_call: TRBD2; clone_size: NA; cdr3_nt: TGCGCCAGCAGCAAGGACTTTCCCAGGGAGGGCGAGCAGTACTTC; cdr3_aa: CASSKDFPREGEQYF
v_call: TRBV9; cdr3_length: 13; j_call: TRBJ2-7; d_call: NA; clone_size: NA; cdr3_nt: TGTGCCAGCAGCCAGGGCCCCGCCTACGAGCAGTACTTC; cdr3_aa: CASSQGPAYEQYF
v_call: TRBV7-2; cdr3_length: 15; j_call: TRBJ2-7; d_call: TRBD1; clone_size: NA; cdr3_nt: TGTGCCAGCAGCTCCACCGGGACAGGAGGGTACGAGCAGTACTTC; cdr3_aa: CASSSTGTGGYEQYF
v_call: TRBV4-3; cdr3_length: 17; j_call: TRBJ2-2; d_call: TRBD2; clone_size: NA; cdr3_nt: TGCGCCAGCAGCCCAAGGACTAGCGGGGGGTTTACCGGGGAGCTGTTTTTT; cdr3_aa: CASSPRTSGGFTGELFF
v_call: TRBV7-2; cdr3_length: 15; j_call: TRBJ2-3; d_call: TRBD2; clone_size: NA; cdr3_nt: TGTGCCAGCAGCTCCAAGCGGGGTACCACAGATACGCAGTATTTT; cdr3_aa: CASSSKRGTTDTQYF
v_call: TRBV5-8; cdr3_length: 15; j_call: TRBJ1-6; d_call: TRBD1; clone_size: NA; cdr3_nt: TGTGCCAGCAGCCCGGGACAGGGAGGGCATTCACCCCTCCACTTT; cdr3_aa: CASSPGQGGHSPLHF
v_call: TRBV5-1; cdr3_length: 13; j_call: TRBJ1-1; d_call: NA; clone_size: NA; cdr3_nt: TGCGCCAGCAGCTTCGGTAGCAACACTGAAGCTTTCTTT; cdr3_aa: CASSFGSNTEAFF
v_call: TRBV4-3; cdr3_length: 15; j_call: TRBJ1-5; d_call: NA; clone_size: NA; cdr3_nt: TGCGCCAGCAGCCAAGATAGGGGAAGCAATCAGCCCCAGCATTTT; cdr3_aa: CASSQDRGSNQPQHF
v_call: TRBV2; cdr3_length: 11; j_call: TRBJ2-7; d_call: TRBD1; clone_size: NA; cdr3_nt: TGTGCCAGCACAACAGGGGTCGAGCAGTACTTC; cdr3_aa: CASTTGVEQYF
v_call: TRBV14; cdr3_length: 13; j_call: TRBJ1-6; d_call: TRBD1; clone_size: NA; cdr3_nt: TGTGCCAGCAGCCCGACAGGGGATTCACCCCTCCACTTT; cdr3_aa: CASSPTGDSPLHF
v_call: TRBV10-3; cdr3_length: 14; j_call: TRBJ1-2; d_call: NA; clone_size: NA; cdr3_nt: TGTGCCATCAGTGTAGAGGGTCCTTGGAGAGGCTACACCTTC; cdr3_aa: CAISVEGPWRGYTF
v_call: TRBV10-3; cdr3_length: 14; j_call: TRBJ2-7; d_call: TRBD1; clone_size: NA; cdr3_nt: TGTGCCTGTAAAGGACAGGGGAATTCCTACGAGCAGTACTTC; cdr3_aa: CACKGQGNSYEQYF
v_call: TRBV7-9; cdr3_length: 12; j_call: TRBJ2-5; d_call: NA; clone_size: NA; cdr3_nt: TGTGCCAGCAGCGACAGCCAAGAGACCCAGTACTTC; cdr3_aa: CASSDSQETQYF